The 24 T cell receptor beta chains presented below share a single source sample, sequenced in a study of OX40 agonist ivuxolimab in advanced cancers. Sequencing used immunoSEQ multiplex PCR; TCRdb keeps in-frame clones, though not all of them. The table has roughly 62,000 clones, approximately 84% seen once. The sample was CD4+ or CD8+ T cells sorted from blood, taken in a trial of the OX40 agonist ivuxolimab. These receptors came from an adult with an advanced solid tumor such as melanoma, head and neck, liver or kidney cancer.

The J gene is TRBJ1-5, the V gene TRBV4-1, with TRBD1 identical over 7 bases. J was trimmed by 7 bases and V by 2 bases; bases with no gene match: 5. The CDR3 runs 14 residues. Germline assignment: CDR1 MGHRA and CDR2 YSYEKL. The CDR3 region is CASSQTGAYQPQHF. CDR3 nucleotide sequence: TGCGCCAGCAGCCAAACAGGGGCTTACCAGCCCCAGCATTTT.

As concerns this clone: One junction end disagrees with the germline gene, perhaps due to a read error. The chain carries TRBV10-3 and TRBJ2-1; D possibly uses TRBD1 or TRBD2 (5 bases each). The CDR3 has 12 amino acids. Germline loops: CDR1 ENHRY, CDR2 SYGVKD. The DNA for the CDR3 is TGTGCCATCAGGGAGTGGGGGAATGAGCAGTTCTTC. It encodes CAIREWGNEQFF.

The chain has TRBV5-1 and TRBJ2-3, with a possible D match to TRBD1 (5 bases). The ends were cut back, 2 bases at V and 3 bases at J, with 10 bases in the middle. This CDR3 is built from 14 residues. From germline, CDR1 is SGHRS and CDR2 YFSETQ. CDR3 coding DNA: TGCGCCAGCAGCTTTACAGGAGAAACAGATACGCAGTATTTT. This translates into CASSFTGETDTQYF.

The chain links TRBV21-1 to TRBJ1-5; TRBD1 is the table's D call, not checked against the DNA. TRBV21-1 is deemed a pseudogene. The CDR3 is 19 amino acids. CDR3 amino acids: CASSKEDRGRSFGNQPQHF. The CDR3 coding sequence is TGTGCCAGCAGCAAAGAAGACAGGGGGCGCAGCTTCGGCAATCAGCCCCAGCATTTT.

J is TRBJ2-4 and V is TRBV18; D tentatively reads TRBD1 or TRBD2 (5 bases each). This CDR3 region has 15 residues. CDR1 is KGHSH and CDR2 is LQKENI in the germline V gene. Trimming removed 3 bases at V and 2 bases at J, with 11 bases between. The CDR3 nucleotides read TGTGCCAGCTCACCGCGACAGCGGCCCAAAAACATTCAGTACTTC. It codes for CASSPRQRPKNIQYF.

This rearrangement joins TRBV11-2 to TRBJ2-7; TRBD2 matches 8 bases. In germline, CDR1 is SGHAT, CDR2 FQNNGV. The ends lost 5 bases at V and 1 base at J; junction bases unmatched: 7. The CDR3 spans 15 residues. In nucleotides, the CDR3 is TGTGCCAGCAGCCCACGGGGGGGACCATCCTACGAGCAGTACTTC. Residues: CASSPRGGPSYEQYF.

The chain uses TRBV5-6 and TRBJ2-7, with D unresolved. Trimming cost V 4 bases and J 6 bases, with 17 bases left between them. The CDR3 totals 14 residues. The V gene's germline CDR1 is SGHDT and CDR2 YYEEEE. This CDR3 reads CASSLLIDIREQYF. CDR3 DNA sequence: TGTGCCAGCAGCCTCCTCATCGACATACGCGAGCAGTACTTC.

V is TRBV7-2 and J is TRBJ2-7; 11 positions match TRBD2. J lost 7 bases, V lost 1 base, and 9 bases had no gene match. The CDR3 covers 16 residues. CDR1 and CDR2 (germline): SGHTA, FQGNSA. The CDR3 DNA sequence: TGTGCCAGCAGCTTAGAGGGTCTAGCGGGGGGCGTGGAGCAGTACTTC. Encoded protein: CASSLEGLAGGVEQYF.

This clone was seen only once. V is TRBV25-1 and J is TRBJ2-6; TRBD1 might be the D (6 bases). Trimming took off 0 bases at V and 2 bases at J, with 8 bases between the two ends. CDR1 MGHDK and CDR2 SYGVNS come from the germline V gene. The CDR3 is made up of 16 amino acids. The CDR3 region is CASSEYQGTGANVLTF. CDR3 DNA sequence: TGTGCCAGCAGTGAATATCAGGGGACTGGGGCCAACGTCCTGACTTTC.

The rearrangement joins TRBV4-3 to TRBJ2-1; a weak D match, TRBD2 (6 bases). Germline CDR1 is LGHNA and CDR2 is YSLEER. The CDR3 has 15 residues. The germline V and J ends were trimmed by 0 bases and 13 bases, with 19 bases remaining between them. DNA for the CDR3: TGCGCCAGCAGCCAAGATCCCTGGGACTCCAAATTACAGTTCTTC. Residues: CASSQDPWDSKLQFF.

The V gene is TRBV11-3, the J gene TRBJ2-3, with no clear D. Trimming removed 4 bases at V and 0 bases at J, with 14 bases between. CDR1 SGHNT and CDR2 YENEEA come from the germline V gene. The CDR3 has 16 amino acids. The DNA of the CDR3 is TGTGCCAGCAGCTATTATATGTCAGAGAGCACAGATACGCAGTATTTT. As protein: CASSYYMSESTDTQYF.

The chain couples TRBV30 to TRBJ2-6, with TRBD1 matching over 9 bases. V was pared by 3 bases and J by 0 bases, with 0 bases of the junction left unmatched. The CDR3 is made up of 15 amino acids. Germline V lookup: CDR1 GTSNPN, CDR2 SVGIG (reference sequence). CDR3: CAWRGQGSGANVLTF. CDR3 in DNA: TGTGCCTGGAGGGGACAGGGCTCTGGGGCCAACGTCCTGACTTTC. The full variable domain, with the rest looked up from reference TRBV30 and TRBJ2-6, is SQTIHQWPATLVQPVGSPLSLECTVEGTSNPNLYWYRQAAGRGLQLLFYSVGIGQISSEVPQNLSASRPQDRQFILSSKKLLLSDSGFYLCAWRGQGSGANVLTFGAGSRLTVL.

J is TRBJ2-5 and V is TRBV7-2, with D maybe TRBD2 (5 bases). Trimming stripped 2 bases from V and 5 bases from J, with 12 bases between. Germline CDR1 reads SGHTA; CDR2 reads FQGNSA. The CDR3 loop spans 14 amino acids. The CDR3 is CASSLNSGGETQYF. In DNA, the CDR3 is TGTGCCAGCAGCTTAAATTCTGGCGGGGAGACCCAGTACTTC.

This rearrangement joins TRBV7-9 to TRBJ2-2; D possibly corresponds to TRBD2 (7 bases). Germline V gene sequence: CDR1 SEHNR, CDR2 FQNEAQ (reference sequence). This CDR3 has 15 residues. Trimming removed 10 bases from V and 0 bases from J, with 15 bases in between. This CDR3 reads CATWEGTTNTGELFF. The CDR3 DNA sequence: TGTGCCACTTGGGAGGGGACAACGAACACCGGGGAGCTGTTTTTT.

The rearrangement uses TRBV6-5 and TRBJ1-2, with D maybe TRBD1 (6 bases). Between the trimmed V and J ends, which lost 2 bases and 5 bases, there was a span of 12 bases. Germline CDR1 is MNHEY and CDR2 is SVGAGI. This CDR3 is built from 14 residues. The CDR3 spells CASSYRGRGYGYTF. For the CDR3, the DNA is TGTGCCAGCAGTTACCGGGGCAGGGGTTATGGCTACACCTTC.

In nucleotides, the CDR3 is TGTGCCAGCAGCAGGGGGAGGGCCTACGAGCAGTACTTC. Translation gives CASSRGRAYEQYF. This chain links TRBV11-3 with TRBJ2-7; possibly TRBD2 for D (7 bases). CDR3 length: 13 amino acids. CDR1 is SGHNT and CDR2 is YENEEA in the germline V gene. Between the trimmed V and J ends, which lost 5 bases and 2 bases, there was a span of 10 bases.

J is TRBJ1-1 and V is TRBV7-8; D call uncertain. V dropped 2 bases and J dropped 0 bases, with 7 bases sitting between them. Germline loops: CDR1 SGHVS, CDR2 FQNEAQ. The CDR3 is 14 residues long. The CDR3 sequence is CASSLSRMNTEAFF. The CDR3 DNA follows: TGTGCCAGCAGCTTATCGCGGATGAACACTGAAGCTTTCTTT.

This chain links TRBV15 with TRBJ1-1; D not resolved. The germline V gene has CDR1 LNHNV and CDR2 YYDKDF (reference sequence). The ends were cut back, 0 bases at V and 4 bases at J, with 9 bases in the middle. The CDR3 loop spans 14 amino acids. CDR3 loop: CATSRDLEGTEAFF. DNA of the CDR3: TGTGCCACCAGCAGAGATCTGGAAGGCACTGAAGCTTTCTTT.

This clone was picked up a small number of times. The gene calls are TRBV28 and TRBJ2-7; D is tentatively TRBD1 or TRBD2 (5 bases each). V lost 2 bases, J lost 7 bases, and 9 bases lay in between. This CDR3 is built from 12 residues. Germline lookup yields CDR1 MDHEN and CDR2 SYDVKM. The DNA for the CDR3 is TGTGCCAGCAGTTTAGAGGGGCCGGAGCAGTACTTC. It codes for CASSLEGPEQYF.

The CDR3 DNA reads TGTGCCAGCCGGGACAGGGGTTACACCGGGGAGCTGTTTTTT. As protein: CASRDRGYTGELFF. The chain combines TRBV6-1 with TRBJ2-2; 10 positions match TRBD1. Trimming at V came to 8 bases and at J to 3 bases, leaving 3 bases not matched to a gene. The CDR3 is 14 residues long. Looked up from germline, CDR1 is MNHNS and CDR2 is SASEGT.

The V gene is TRBV6-5, the J gene TRBJ2-1, with TRBD2 matching 11 bases. Trimming removed 5 bases from V and 7 bases from J; junction bases left unmatched: 7. The germline V gene encodes CDR1 MNHEY and CDR2 SVGAGI. CDR3 length equals 15 residues. CDR3 DNA sequence: TGTGCCAGCAGTCTGACTAGCGGGACTTATAATGAGCAGTTCTTC. Translated, it gives CASSLTSGTYNEQFF.

This chain connects TRBV10-3 to TRBJ2-1; TRBD1 matches 10 bases. The trim removed 6 bases at V and 7 bases at J, leaving 0 bases unmatched. The CDR3 has 12 residues. Germline CDR1 ENHRY, CDR2 SYGVKD. CDR3 in amino acids: CAIRGQGNEQFF. The DNA of the CDR3 is TGTGCCATCAGGGGACAGGGGAATGAGCAGTTCTTC.

This chain uses TRBV4-2 with TRBJ2-7; TRBD2 matches 9 bases. J gave up 0 bases and V 8 bases, and 8 bases lay outside the gene matches. Germline assignment: CDR1 LGHNA and CDR2 YNFKEQ. CDR3 length: 15 amino acids. Written as DNA, the CDR3 is TGTGCCAGCGGTCGATTGACTAGCGGCTCCTACGAGCAGTACTTC. Translating gives CASGRLTSGSYEQYF.

This rearrangement joins TRBV2 to TRBJ2-3; D is undetermined. The V gene's germline CDR1 is SNHLY and CDR2 FYNNEI. The CDR3 covers 12 residues. V shed 6 bases and J shed 5 bases, with 9 bases lying between them. The CDR3 DNA reads as TGTGCCAGCAGCGAGTACCGAGATACGCAGTATTTT. It codes for CASSEYRDTQYF.